Detailed here is one T cell receptor (beta chain). What it binds is unknown. The sample originates from a study of early T cells in non-severe SARS-CoV-2 infection. Turning to the study itself: Sequencing input comprised bulk RNA from unsorted whole blood; chain pairing was not available.

Trimming removed 0 bases from V and 4 bases from J, with 11 bases in between. CDR3 length: 15 residues. Germline V gene lookup returns CDR1 SGHRS and CDR2 YFSETQ. Individually, cDNA molecules had unique molecular identifiers attached to them. TCRdb independently ran MiXCR on the 5' RACE reads; one entry per CDR3 protein. Among about 80,000 distinct CDR3 sequences listed, over 9% were seen once. Study outcomes and limitations: There was a bias toward anti-spike CD8 responses in VDJdb matching, which missed private and CD4 specificities.

This sequence originates from an adult who was a healthcare worker with PCR-confirmed SARS-CoV-2 infection or an uninfected control (not recorded which). The chain has TRBV5-1 and TRBJ1-5; no firm D call. The source material was whole blood. CDR3 region: CASSLEPRGNQPQHF. CDR3 in DNA: TGCGCCAGCAGCTTGGAGCCCCGAGGTAATCAGCCCCAGCATTTT.